This T cell receptor beta chain was identified in a study of shared clonotypes between healthy human individuals. Study details: Per-donor plates numbered three CD4 naive, three CD4 memory, two CD8 naive and one CD8 memory.

Only CD45RO-negative cells positively selected for CCR7 counted as naive CD8 cells, so terminally differentiated effector memory CD45RA+ cells were excluded. This was a deep-level run. Sequencing used immunoSEQ multiplex PCR; TCRdb keeps in-frame clones, though not all of them. The sample shows more than 2 million clones, less than 95% of them seen only once. Trimming at V came to 2 bases and at J to 5 bases, leaving 5 bases not matched to a gene. The CDR3 is made up of 15 amino acids. The V gene's germline CDR1 is MNHEY and CDR2 SMNVEV (reference sequence). The chain joins TRBV27 to TRBJ2-7; 11 bases line up with TRBD2. This receptor was obtained from a man in his late teens or twenties in good health. The source material was naive CD8+ T cells sorted from blood. CDR3 nucleotide sequence: TGTGCCAGCAGTTTACAACTAGCGGGAGACGACGAGCAGTACTTC. It is translated as CASSLQLAGDDEQYF.